A single TCR beta chain is shown here with its context. Its antigen is not identified. This sample stems from a study of cytomegalovirus exposure and HLA in healthy donors. Findings of the study overall: It was reportedly the case that the classifier diagnosed cytomegalovirus status with high specificity and sensitivity. Among the CMV-associated chains, a few were confirmed in vitro as specific for CMV antigens. Researchers catalogued roughly 170 TCR beta chains as cytomegalovirus-associated.

CDR1 and CDR2 (germline): SGHNT, YENEEA. CDR3 size: 15 residues. V dropped 5 bases and J dropped 0 bases, with 13 bases sitting between them. Repertoires were generated with immunoSEQ multiplex PCR, while TCRdb's copy carries only in-frame clones and drops some. The sample gives 150,000 to 250,000 clones, roughly 88% of which show up once; about an eighth is in the top ten. Source material: PBMCs. The chain uses TRBV11-3 and TRBJ2-5, with D tentatively TRBD2 (5 bases). This TCR was sampled from a woman aged 30 to 39 in good health and CMV-seropositive. The CDR3 coding sequence is TGTGCCAGCAGCCCCGAGAGCGGCTACCAAGAGACCCAGTACTTC. Translating it yields CASSPESGYQETQYF.